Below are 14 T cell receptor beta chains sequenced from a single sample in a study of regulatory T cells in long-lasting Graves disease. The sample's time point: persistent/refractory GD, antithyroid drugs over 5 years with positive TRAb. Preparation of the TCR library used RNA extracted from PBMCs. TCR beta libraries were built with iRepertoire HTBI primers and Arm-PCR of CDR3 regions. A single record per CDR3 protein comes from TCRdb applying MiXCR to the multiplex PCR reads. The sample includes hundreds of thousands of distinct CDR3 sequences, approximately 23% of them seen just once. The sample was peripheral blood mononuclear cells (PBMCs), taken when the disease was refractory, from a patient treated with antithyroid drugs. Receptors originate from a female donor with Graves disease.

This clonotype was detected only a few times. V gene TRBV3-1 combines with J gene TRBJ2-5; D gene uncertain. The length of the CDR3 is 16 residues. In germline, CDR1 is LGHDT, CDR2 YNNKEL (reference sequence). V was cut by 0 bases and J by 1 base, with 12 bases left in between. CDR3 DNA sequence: TGTGCCAGCAGCCAAGATGACACTGCCTTCCAAGAGACCCAGTACTTC. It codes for CASSQDDTAFQETQYF.

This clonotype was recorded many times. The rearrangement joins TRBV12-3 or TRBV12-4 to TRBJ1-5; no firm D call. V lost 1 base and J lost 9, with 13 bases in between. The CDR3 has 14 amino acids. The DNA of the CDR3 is TGTGCCAGCAGTTTAGGTCAATTAAAACCGCCCCAGCATTTT. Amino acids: CASSLGQLKPPQHF.

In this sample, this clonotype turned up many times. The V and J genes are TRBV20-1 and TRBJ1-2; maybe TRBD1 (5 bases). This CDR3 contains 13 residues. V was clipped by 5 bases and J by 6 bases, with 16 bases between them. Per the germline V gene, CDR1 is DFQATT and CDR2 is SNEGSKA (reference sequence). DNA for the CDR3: TGCAGTGCTCCTGAGAGGGGAGAAGATGGCTACACCTTC. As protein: CSAPERGEDGYTF.

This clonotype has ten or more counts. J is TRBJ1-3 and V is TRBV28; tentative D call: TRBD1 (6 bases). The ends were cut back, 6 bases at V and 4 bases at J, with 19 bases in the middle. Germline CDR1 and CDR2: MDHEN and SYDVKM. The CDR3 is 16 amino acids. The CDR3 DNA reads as TGTGCCAGCAGCTCCAACAACGGGGGCTTAGGAAACACCATATATTTT. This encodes CASSSNNGGLGNTIYF.

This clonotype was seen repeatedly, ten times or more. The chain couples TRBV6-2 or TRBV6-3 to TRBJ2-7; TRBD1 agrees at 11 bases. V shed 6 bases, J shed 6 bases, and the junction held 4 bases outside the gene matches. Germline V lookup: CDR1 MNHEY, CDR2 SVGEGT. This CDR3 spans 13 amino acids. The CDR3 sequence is CASSRTGGGEQYF. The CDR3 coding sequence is TGTGCCAGCAGCCGGACAGGGGGCGGCGAGCAGTACTTC.

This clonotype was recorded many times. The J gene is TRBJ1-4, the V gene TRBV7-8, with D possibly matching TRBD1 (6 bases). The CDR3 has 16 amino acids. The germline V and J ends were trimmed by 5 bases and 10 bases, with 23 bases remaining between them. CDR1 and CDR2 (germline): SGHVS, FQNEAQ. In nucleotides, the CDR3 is TGTGCCAGCAGCCTAAATTGGATCATCAGGGGTGGAAAACTGTTTTTT. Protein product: CASSLNWIIRGGKLFF.

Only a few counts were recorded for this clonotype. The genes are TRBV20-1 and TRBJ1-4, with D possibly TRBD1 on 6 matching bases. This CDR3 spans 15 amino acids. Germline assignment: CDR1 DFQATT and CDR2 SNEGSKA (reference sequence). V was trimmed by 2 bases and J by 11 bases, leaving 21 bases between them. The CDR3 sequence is CSARSRTDPAGKLFF. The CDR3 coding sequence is TGCAGTGCTAGATCTCGGACAGACCCCGCGGGGAAACTGTTTTTT.

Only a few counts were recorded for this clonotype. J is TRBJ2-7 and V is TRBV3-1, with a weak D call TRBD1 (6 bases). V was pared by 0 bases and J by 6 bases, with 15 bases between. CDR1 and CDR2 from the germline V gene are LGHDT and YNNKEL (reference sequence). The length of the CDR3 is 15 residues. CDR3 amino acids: CASSQDETGSGEQYF. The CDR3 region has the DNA TGTGCCAGCAGCCAAGACGAAACAGGGAGCGGCGAGCAGTACTTC.

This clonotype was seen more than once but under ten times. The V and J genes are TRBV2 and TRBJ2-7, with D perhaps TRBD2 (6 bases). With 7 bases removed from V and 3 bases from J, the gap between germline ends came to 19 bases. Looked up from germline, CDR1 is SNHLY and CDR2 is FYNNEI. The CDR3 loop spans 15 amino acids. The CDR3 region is CASTQTSPSYYEQYF. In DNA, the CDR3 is TGTGCCAGCACCCAGACTAGTCCCTCTTACTACGAGCAGTACTTC.

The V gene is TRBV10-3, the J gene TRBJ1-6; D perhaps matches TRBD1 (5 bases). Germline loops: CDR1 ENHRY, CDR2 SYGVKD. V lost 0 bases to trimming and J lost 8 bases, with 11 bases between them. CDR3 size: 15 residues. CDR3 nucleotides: TGTGCCATCAGTGAGTCGGGCAGGGTGCATTCACCCCTCCACTTT. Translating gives CAISESGRVHSPLHF.

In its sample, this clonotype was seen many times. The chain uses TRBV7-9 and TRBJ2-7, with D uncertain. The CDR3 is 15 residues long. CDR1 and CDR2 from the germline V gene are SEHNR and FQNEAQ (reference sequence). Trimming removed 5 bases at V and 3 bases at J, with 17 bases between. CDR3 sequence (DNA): TGTGCCAGCAGCCTCGCGGACGACACAGTCTACGAGCAGTACTTC. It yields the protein CASSLADDTVYEQYF. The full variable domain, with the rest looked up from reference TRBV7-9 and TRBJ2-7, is DTGVSQNPRHKITKRGQNVTFRCDPISEHNRLYWYRQTLGQGPEFLTYFQNEAQLEKSRLLSDRFSAERPKGSFSTLEIQRTEQGDSAMYLCASSLADDTVYEQYFGPGTRLTVT.

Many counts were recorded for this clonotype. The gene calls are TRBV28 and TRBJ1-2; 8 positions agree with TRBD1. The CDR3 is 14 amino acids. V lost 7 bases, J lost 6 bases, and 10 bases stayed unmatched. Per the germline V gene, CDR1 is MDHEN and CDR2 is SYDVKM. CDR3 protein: CASIGQGFVHGYTF. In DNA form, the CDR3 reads TGTGCCAGCATCGGACAGGGCTTCGTCCATGGCTACACCTTC.

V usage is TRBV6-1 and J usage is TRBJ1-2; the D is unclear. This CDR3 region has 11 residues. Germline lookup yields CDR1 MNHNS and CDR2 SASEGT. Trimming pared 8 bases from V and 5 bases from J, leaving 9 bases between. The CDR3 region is CASSWVYGYTF. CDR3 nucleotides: TGTGCCAGCTCGTGGGTTTATGGCTACACCTTC.

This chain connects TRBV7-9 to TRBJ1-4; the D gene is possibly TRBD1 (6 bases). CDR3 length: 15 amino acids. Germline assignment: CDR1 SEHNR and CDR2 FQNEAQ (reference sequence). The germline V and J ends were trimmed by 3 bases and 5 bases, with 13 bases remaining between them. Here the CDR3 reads CASSLDGGGNEKLFF. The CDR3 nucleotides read TGTGCCAGCAGCTTGGACGGTGGGGGCAATGAAAAACTGTTTTTT.